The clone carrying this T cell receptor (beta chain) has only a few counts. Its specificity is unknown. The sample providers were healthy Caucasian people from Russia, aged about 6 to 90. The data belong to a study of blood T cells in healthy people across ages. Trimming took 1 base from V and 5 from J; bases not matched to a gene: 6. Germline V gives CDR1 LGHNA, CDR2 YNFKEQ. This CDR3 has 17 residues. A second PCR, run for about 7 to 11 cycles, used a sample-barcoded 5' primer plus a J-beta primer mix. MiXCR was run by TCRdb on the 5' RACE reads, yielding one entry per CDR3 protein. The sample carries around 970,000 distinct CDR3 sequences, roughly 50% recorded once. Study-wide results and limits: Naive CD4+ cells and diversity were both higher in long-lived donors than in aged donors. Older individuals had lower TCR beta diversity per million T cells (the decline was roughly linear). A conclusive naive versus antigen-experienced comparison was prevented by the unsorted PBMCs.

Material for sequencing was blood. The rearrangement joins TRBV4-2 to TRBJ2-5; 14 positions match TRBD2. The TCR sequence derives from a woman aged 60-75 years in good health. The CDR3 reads CASSQVGTSGGGETQYF. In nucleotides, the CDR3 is TGTGCCAGCAGCCAAGTCGGGACTAGCGGGGGCGGTGAGACCCAGTACTTC.